These 5 T cell receptor beta chains were sequenced from one sample in a study of cytomegalovirus exposure and HLA in healthy donors. With 60 Vbeta and 13 Jbeta primers, the PCR was carried out. Here immunoSEQ multiplex PCR was the method, and the copy in TCRdb shows in-frame clones only, minus some. The repertoire consists of 55,000 to 85,000 clones, with 75% to 80% occurring once and the leading ten covering 7.8%. The sample comprised PBMCs. Every receptor here comes from a young man in good health and CMV-seropositive.

This sequence joins TRBV6-5 and TRBJ1-2; no definite D call. Trimming took off 6 bases at V and 2 bases at J, with 16 bases between the two ends. Germline CDR1 is MNHEY and CDR2 is SVGAGI. This CDR3 has 15 amino acids. CDR3 residues: CASSRIVEGNYGYTF. As DNA, the CDR3 is TGTGCCAGCAGCCGGATTGTTGAGGGCAACTATGGCTACACCTTC.

The chain uses TRBV6-5 and TRBJ1-1; possible D gene TRBD1, 6 bases. Per germline, CDR1 MNHEY and CDR2 SVGAGI. The CDR3 has 14 residues. V dropped 2 bases and J dropped 3 bases, with 10 bases sitting between them. The CDR3 is CASSYNPGDTEAFF. The CDR3 region has the DNA TGTGCCAGCAGTTACAATCCAGGGGACACTGAAGCTTTCTTT.

V and J are TRBV30 and TRBJ1-2; D call uncertain. Germline V gene lookup returns CDR1 GTSNPN and CDR2 SVGIG (reference sequence). Trimming pared 2 bases from V and 5 bases from J, leaving 6 bases between. The CDR3 has 11 residues. The CDR3 spells CAWSSLYGYTF. CDR3 nucleotide sequence: TGTGCCTGGAGTTCCCTATATGGCTACACCTTC.

The chain carries TRBV27 and TRBJ1-3, with 7 bases that match TRBD1. The CDR3 has 14 residues. Trimming removed 7 bases from V and 3 bases from J; junction bases left unmatched: 6. Looked up from germline, CDR1 is MNHEY and CDR2 is SMNVEV (reference sequence). The CDR3 bases are TGTGCCAGCATGCGAGGGGGCGTTGGAAACACCATATATTTT. Translated, it gives CASMRGGVGNTIYF.

The rearrangement joins TRBV5-4 to TRBJ1-2; D unclear. Germline CDR1 and CDR2: SGHNT and YYREEE (reference sequence). Trimming shortened V by 4 bases and J by 3 bases, and 10 bases separated the two germline ends. The CDR3 consists of 13 residues. CDR3 bases: TGTGCCAGCAGCCCCGGACTTGACTATGGCTACACCTTC. Translation: CASSPGLDYGYTF.